A single sample gave rise to the 18 T cell receptor beta chains below, sequenced in a study of CD8 T cells in ankylosing spondylitis. The antigens of these receptors remain unknown. MiXCR, run by TCRdb on the 5' RACE reads, gives a single entry per CDR3 protein. The top ten hold roughly 46% of the sample, which has about 220,000 distinct CDR3 sequences, about a sixth seen once. Study-level findings and limits: Ankylosing spondylitis blood appeared to carry a characteristic TCR beta motif of fewer than 10 highly homologous variants.

What was sequenced was blood, either unsorted or a sorted T cell fraction (not recorded which). The receptors derive from a male donor with ankylosing spondylitis.

This clonotype was seen a few times. V is TRBV5-1 and J is TRBJ1-2; D remains ambiguous. With 0 bases removed from V and 4 bases from J, the gap between germline ends came to 10 bases. The CDR3 length is 14 residues. Germline assignment: CDR1 SGHRS and CDR2 YFSETQ. The CDR3 region is CASSLEGGGYGYTF. The DNA of the CDR3 is TGCGCCAGCAGCTTGGAGGGAGGTGGCTATGGCTACACCTTC.

The chain employs TRBV7-6 and TRBJ2-2, with 7 bases aligning to TRBD1. V trimming: 3 bases; J trimming: 3 bases; junction bases outside the gene matches: 1. This CDR3 comprises 14 residues. From germline, CDR1 is SGHVS and CDR2 FNYEAQ. In DNA form, the CDR3 reads TGTGCCAGCAGCTTCGACAGGGACACCGGGGAGCTGTTTTTT. Translated, it gives CASSFDRDTGELFF.

The CDR3 coding sequence is TGCAGTGCTAGAGATTATGGAAACACTGAAGCTTTCTTT. The encoded protein is CSARDYGNTEAFF. The chain joins TRBV20-1 to TRBJ1-1; no definite D call. This CDR3 is 13 amino acids long. The V gene lost 0 bases and the J gene lost 2 bases, with 7 bases spanning the gap. Germline lookup yields CDR1 DFQATT and CDR2 SNEGSKA (reference sequence).

There are many counts of this clonotype. CDR3 region: CASSPLDNSYEQYF. In DNA, the CDR3 is TGTGCCAGCAGTCCCCTGGACAACTCCTACGAGCAGTACTTC. The V and J genes are TRBV12-3 or TRBV12-4 and TRBJ2-7; D might be TRBD1 (5 bases). Trimming took off 5 bases at V and 0 bases at J, with 11 bases between the two ends. This CDR3 contains 14 residues.

This clonotype was seen a handful of times. The chain uses TRBV5-6 and TRBJ2-2; D is perhaps TRBD2 (5 bases). Germline CDR1 and CDR2: SGHDT and YYEEEE. Between the trimmed V and J ends, which lost 4 bases and 3 bases, there was a span of 13 bases. The CDR3 length is 15 residues. Written as DNA, the CDR3 is TGTGCCAGCAGCCAGCTAGCATCCGACACCGGGGAGCTGTTTTTT. Translated, it gives CASSQLASDTGELFF.

The CDR3 protein is CASSLGSKGISGNTIYF. CDR3 coding DNA: TGTGCCAGCAGCTTAGGGTCCAAGGGAATTTCTGGAAACACCATATATTTT. V and J are TRBV11-2 and TRBJ1-3; D ambiguous. V gave up 1 base and J gave up 1 base, with 14 bases separating them. Germline CDR1 is SGHAT and CDR2 is FQNNGV. The CDR3 runs to 17 residues.

V and J are TRBV9 and TRBJ2-7, with TRBD1 as a possible D gene (6 bases). The germline V gene encodes CDR1 SGDLS and CDR2 YYNGEE. The length of the CDR3 is 12 residues. Trimming took off 3 bases at V and 6 bases at J, with 10 bases between the two ends. The CDR3 DNA reads as TGTGCCAGCAGCGCCAGGGGTGTCGAGCAGTACTTC. Protein: CASSARGVEQYF.

This chain joins TRBV7-2 and TRBJ1-5, with TRBD1 matching over 12 bases. This CDR3 comprises 14 residues. Germline V gene data show CDR1 as SGHTA and CDR2 as FQGNSA. The junction had 1 base not matched to a gene; V was cut back by 5 bases and J by 5 bases. CDR3 loop: CASSGTGGYQPQHF. Here the CDR3 DNA reads TGTGCCAGCAGCGGGACAGGGGGCTATCAGCCCCAGCATTTT.

This clonotype came up a few times. The chain links TRBV7-8 to TRBJ1-1; 9 bases line up with TRBD1. The CDR3 is made up of 15 amino acids. J gave up 1 base and V 5 bases, and 5 bases lay outside the gene matches. The germline gives CDR1 SGHVS, CDR2 FQNEAQ. The CDR3 DNA reads TGTGCCAGCAGCCAGAGGACAGGGGCGAACACTGAAGCTTTCTTT. It codes for CASSQRTGANTEAFF.

This clonotype has only a few counts. J is TRBJ2-1 and V is TRBV6-2 or TRBV6-3; D is unclear. CDR1 is MNHEY, CDR2 SVGEGT, per germline. This CDR3 is 13 amino acids long. Trimming removed 3 bases from V and 5 bases from J, with 8 bases in between. For the CDR3, the DNA is TGTGCCAGCAGTTATATCCCCGACAATGAGCAGTTCTTC. It encodes CASSYIPDNEQFF.

The rearrangement uses TRBV7-9 and TRBJ2-5; 9 nucleotides agree with TRBD2. This CDR3 has 15 residues. The germline gives CDR1 SEHNR, CDR2 FQNEAQ (reference sequence). V was pared by 4 bases and J by 3 bases, with 6 bases of the junction left unmatched. CDR3 bases: TGTGCCAGCAGCTCAGGGGCTAGCGGGGAAGAGACCCAGTACTTC. It is translated as CASSSGASGEETQYF.

The chain combines TRBV20-1 with TRBJ1-1; 7 bases match TRBD1. The germline V gene encodes CDR1 DFQATT and CDR2 SNEGSKA (reference sequence). J gave up 2 bases and V 3 bases, and 9 bases lay outside the gene matches. This CDR3 is built from 15 residues. The CDR3 here is CSARAGGQPNTEAFF. In DNA form, the CDR3 reads TGCAGTGCTAGGGCGGGGGGACAGCCAAACACTGAAGCTTTCTTT.

This clonotype was counted at least ten times. V and J are TRBV20-1 and TRBJ1-1; tentatively, D is TRBD1 (6 bases). This CDR3 region has 12 residues. The ends were cut back, 6 bases at V and 3 bases at J, with 11 bases in the middle. Germline CDR1 is DFQATT and CDR2 is SNEGSKA (reference sequence). This chain's CDR3 is CSAPGQHTEAFF. The CDR3, as DNA: TGCAGTGCCCCAGGACAGCACACTGAAGCTTTCTTT.

This clonotype was seen ten or more times. The rearrangement links TRBV27 to TRBJ2-1, with 12 positions matching TRBD2. Germline values: CDR1 MNHEY, CDR2 SMNVEV (reference sequence). Trimming took 5 bases from V and 2 from J; bases not matched to a gene: 4. The CDR3 is made up of 16 amino acids. The chain's CDR3 is CASSRASGRAYNEQFF. CDR3 DNA: TGTGCCAGCAGTCGCGCTAGCGGGAGGGCCTACAATGAGCAGTTCTTC.

The sample holds a few counts of this clonotype. V gene TRBV7-8 combines with J gene TRBJ2-7; D call uncertain. Germline V lookup: CDR1 SGHVS, CDR2 FQNEAQ. The CDR3 covers 12 residues. With 7 bases removed from V and 3 bases from J, the gap between germline ends came to 10 bases. This CDR3 reads CASTSSYYEQYF. The CDR3 coding sequence is TGTGCCAGCACATCCTCTTACTACGAGCAGTACTTC.

This clonotype was counted a few times. The chain links TRBV20-1 to TRBJ2-2; a weak D match, TRBD1 (5 bases). Trimming removed 8 bases from V and 0 bases from J, with 10 bases in between. This CDR3 is built from 13 residues. From germline, CDR1 is DFQATT and CDR2 SNEGSKA (reference sequence). This chain's CDR3 is CSSGRTNTGELFF. DNA for the CDR3: TGCAGTTCAGGGCGCACGAACACCGGGGAGCTGTTTTTT.

V usage is TRBV13 and J usage is TRBJ2-4, with 9 bases that match TRBD2. J lost 8 bases, V lost 6 bases, and 8 bases had no gene match. The CDR3 loop spans 14 amino acids. Looked up from germline, CDR1 is PRHDT and CDR2 is FYEKMQ (reference sequence). The CDR3 loop is CASSLRTSDHIQYF. The CDR3 nucleotides read TGTGCCAGCAGTTTACGGACTAGCGATCACATTCAGTACTTC.

The chain uses TRBV15 and TRBJ1-1; D gene uncertain. The CDR3 extends over 14 amino acids. The V gene's germline CDR1 is LNHNV and CDR2 YYDKDF (reference sequence). Trimming took off 0 bases at V and 6 bases at J, with 11 bases between the two ends. The CDR3 DNA reads as TGTGCCACCAGCAGAGAGGGAGGGTTCGCTGAAGCTTTCTTT. Amino acids: CATSREGGFAEAFF.